This T cell receptor beta chain was captured in a study of T cells in Graves' hyperthyroidism and ophthalmopathy. Study-wide results and caveats: The model anticipated ophthalmopathy a median around six months pre-onset.

Inclusion characteristics of ophthalmopathy patients comprised a Clinical Activity Score of at least 3, a NOSPECS grade of at least 4, and duration under 3 months. Uncontrolled infections, other autoimmune diseases, pregnancy or lactation led to exclusion of patients. Amplification targeted TCR beta CDR3 regions from RNA transcripts. HTBI primers were employed in a first-round RT-PCR of the TCR CDR3. TCRdb ran MiXCR on the multiplex PCR reads and lists one entry per CDR3 protein. Counted here are hundreds of thousands of distinct CDR3 sequences, roughly 15% occurring once; the ten biggest clones make up around 13%. The sample holds many counts of this clonotype. Its antigen is currently unknown. CDR3 size: 20 residues. The V and J ends lost 7 bases and 0 bases, in that order; junction bases with no gene match: 18.

The TCR sequence derives from a woman between 45 and 60 years old with Graves' ophthalmopathy. The V call is TRBV12-3 or TRBV12-4, the J call TRBJ2-1, with 10 positions matching TRBD1. The specimen was blood. This CDR3 is CASTSIPGTGVLSSYNEQFF. The CDR3 bases are TGTGCCAGCACCTCGATCCCCGGGACAGGGGTCTTAAGCTCCTACAATGAGCAGTTCTTC.